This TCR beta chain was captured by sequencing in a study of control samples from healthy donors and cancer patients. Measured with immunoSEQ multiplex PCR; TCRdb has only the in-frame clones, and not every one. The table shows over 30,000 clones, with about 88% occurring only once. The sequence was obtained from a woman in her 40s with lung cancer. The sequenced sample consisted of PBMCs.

Here the CDR3 reads CASSVRETGELFF. The CDR3 DNA follows: TGTGCCAGCAGCGTAAGAGAGACCGGGGAGCTGTTTTTT. The rearrangement links TRBV9 to TRBJ2-2; D ambiguous. Trimming took off 1 base at V and 5 bases at J, with 6 bases between the two ends. The V gene's germline CDR1 is SGDLS and CDR2 YYNGEE. The CDR3 is 13 amino acids.